Sequencing of this T cell receptor beta chain was carried out in a study of CD8+CD57+ T cells in acquired aplastic anemia. Whole-study findings and limits: Comparison of patients with controls identified approximately 28 shared CD8+ CDR3 sequences.

Regarding this clonotype: The antigen remains undetermined.

The CDR3 is 15 amino acids. Deletions cut 1 base from V and 8 bases from J, with 15 bases between. Germline V gives CDR1 SGHTA, CDR2 FQGTGA. The template for TCR beta VDJ and CDR3 sequence profiling was genomic DNA. From the reads, TCRdb called clonotypes with MiXCR, one entry per CDR3 protein. The sample lists around 170,000 distinct CDR3 sequences, about 47% occurring once. The chain employs TRBV7-3 and TRBJ2-1; D perhaps matches TRBD2 (7 bases). The receptor comes from a human donor in good health. Sequences were obtained from sorted CD4+, CD8+, or CD8+CD57+ T cells (not recorded which) from PBMCs. The CDR3 DNA is TGTGCCAGCAGCTTAATACAGGGAGGGGGAGATGAGCAGTTCTTC. It yields the protein CASSLIQGGGDEQFF.